This entry is about one T cell receptor beta chain. Profiled with immunoSEQ multiplex PCR; TCRdb holds only in-frame clones, not every one. The data show under 100,000 clones, around 92% seen once. The CDR3 consists of 22 residues. The data were taken from a study of blood T cell repertoires in COVID-19. Background on the study: Samples came from the United States, Italy and Spain, spanning acute and convalescent COVID-19. PBMCs, B-cell-depleted T cells, or T cells were the source of the cDNA or gDNA that made up the material.

Sequences were obtained from peripheral blood. The receptor's source is a woman aged 55-70 years with active COVID-19. The V gene is TRBV21-1, the J gene TRBJ1-1; the DNA was not used to check the table's D call, TRBD1. TRBV21-1 is classified as a pseudogene. CDR3 sequence (DNA): TGTGCCAGCAGCAAAATGATGAACAGCGGTTTGGGACATTTTCTCGACATTACTGAAGCTTTCTTT. Its translation is CASSKMMNSGLGHFLDITEAFF.